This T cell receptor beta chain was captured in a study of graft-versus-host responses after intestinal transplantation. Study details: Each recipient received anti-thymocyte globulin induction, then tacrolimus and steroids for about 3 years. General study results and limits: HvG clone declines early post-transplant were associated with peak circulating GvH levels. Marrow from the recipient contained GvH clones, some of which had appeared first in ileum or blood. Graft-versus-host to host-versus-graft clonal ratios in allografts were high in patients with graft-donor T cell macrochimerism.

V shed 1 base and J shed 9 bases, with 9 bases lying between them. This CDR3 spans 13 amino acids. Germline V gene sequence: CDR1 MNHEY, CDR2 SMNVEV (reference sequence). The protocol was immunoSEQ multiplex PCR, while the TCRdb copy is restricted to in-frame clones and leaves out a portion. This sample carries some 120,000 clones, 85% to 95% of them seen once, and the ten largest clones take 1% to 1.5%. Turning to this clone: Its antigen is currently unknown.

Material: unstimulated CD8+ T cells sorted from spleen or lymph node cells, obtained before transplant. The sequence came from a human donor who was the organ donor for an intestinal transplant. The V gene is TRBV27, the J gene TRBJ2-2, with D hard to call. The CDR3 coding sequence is TGTGCCAGCAGTTTATTCGGAAGCCGGGAGCTGTTTTTT. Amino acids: CASSLFGSRELFF.